This T cell receptor (beta chain) was recorded in a study of T cell responses to AZD1222 COVID-19 vaccine. As to this clone: Its antigen is undetermined.

Trimming took 7 bases from V and 6 from J; bases not matched to a gene: 11. CDR1 is MDHEN and CDR2 is SYDVKM in the germline V gene. CDR3 length: 15 residues. Points from the study as a whole: Only a handful of AZD1222 recipients were seropositive at baseline. Spike-specific TCR breadth and depth both grew after two AZD1222 doses. Spike-wide coverage was observed for vaccine-associated CD4 TCRs, with dominant responses at 160-218 and 743-854.

Clones were read by immunoSEQ multiplex PCR, and TCRdb kept only the in-frame ones, dropping some. The sample shows some 140,000 clones, approximately 80% of them seen only once. This sequence originates from an adult in good health. The chain links TRBV28 to TRBJ1-2; TRBD1 matches 10 bases. Sequences were derived from peripheral blood, sampled on day 0 of AZD1222 vaccination. This CDR3 is CASTPQGQGLNGYTF. The CDR3 DNA is TGTGCCAGCACCCCTCAGGGACAGGGGTTAAATGGCTACACCTTC.